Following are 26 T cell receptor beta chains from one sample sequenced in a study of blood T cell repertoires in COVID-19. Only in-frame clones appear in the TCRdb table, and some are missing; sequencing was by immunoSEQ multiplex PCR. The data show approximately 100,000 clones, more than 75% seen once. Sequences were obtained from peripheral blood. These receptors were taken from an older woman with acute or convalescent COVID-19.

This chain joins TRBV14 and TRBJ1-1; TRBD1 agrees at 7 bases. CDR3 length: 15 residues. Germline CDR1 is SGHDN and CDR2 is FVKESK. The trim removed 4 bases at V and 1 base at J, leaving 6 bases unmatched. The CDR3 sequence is CASSREQGWNTEAFF. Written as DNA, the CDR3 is TGTGCCAGCAGCCGGGAACAGGGGTGGAACACTGAAGCTTTCTTT.

This chain's CDR3 is CASSIAGTSNTGELFF. In DNA, the CDR3 is TGTGCCAGTAGTATAGCTGGGACAAGTAACACCGGGGAGCTGTTTTTT. The rearrangement links TRBV19 to TRBJ2-2, with D tentatively TRBD1 (6 bases). In germline, CDR1 is LNHDA, CDR2 SQIVND (reference sequence). Between the trimmed V and J ends, which lost 1 base and 2 bases, there was a span of 11 bases. The CDR3 totals 16 residues.

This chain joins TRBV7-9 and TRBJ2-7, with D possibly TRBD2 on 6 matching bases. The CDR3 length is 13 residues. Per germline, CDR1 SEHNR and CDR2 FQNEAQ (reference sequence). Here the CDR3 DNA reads TGTGCCAGCAGCTTGGATTCCGGGACTGTAAAGGACGTC. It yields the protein CASSLDSGTVKDV.

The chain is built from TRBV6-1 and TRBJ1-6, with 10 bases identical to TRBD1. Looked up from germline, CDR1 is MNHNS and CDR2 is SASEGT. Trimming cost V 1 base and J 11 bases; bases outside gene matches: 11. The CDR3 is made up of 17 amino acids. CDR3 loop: CASSEGGTGVGMAPLHF. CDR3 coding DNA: TGTGCCAGCAGTGAAGGGGGGACAGGGGTTGGTATGGCACCCCTCCACTTT.

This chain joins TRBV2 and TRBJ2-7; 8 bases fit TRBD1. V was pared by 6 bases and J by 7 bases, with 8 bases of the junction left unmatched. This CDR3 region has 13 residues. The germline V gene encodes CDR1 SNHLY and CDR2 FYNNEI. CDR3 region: CASSRGQGEEQYV. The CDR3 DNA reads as TGTGCCAGCAGCCGAGGACAGGGCGAAGAGCAGTACGTC.

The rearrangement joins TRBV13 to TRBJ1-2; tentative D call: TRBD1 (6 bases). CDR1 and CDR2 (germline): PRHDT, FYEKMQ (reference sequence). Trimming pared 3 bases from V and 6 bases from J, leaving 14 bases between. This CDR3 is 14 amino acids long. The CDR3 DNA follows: TGTGCCAGCAGCTTTACCAGGGGAAAGAATGGCTACACCTTC. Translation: CASSFTRGKNGYTF.

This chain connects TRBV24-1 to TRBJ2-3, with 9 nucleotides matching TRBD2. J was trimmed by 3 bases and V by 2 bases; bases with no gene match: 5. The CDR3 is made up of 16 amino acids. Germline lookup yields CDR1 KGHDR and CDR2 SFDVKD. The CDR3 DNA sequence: TGTGCCACCAGTGATTATACTAGCGGGTCGACAGATACGCAGTATTTT. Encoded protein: CATSDYTSGSTDTQYF.

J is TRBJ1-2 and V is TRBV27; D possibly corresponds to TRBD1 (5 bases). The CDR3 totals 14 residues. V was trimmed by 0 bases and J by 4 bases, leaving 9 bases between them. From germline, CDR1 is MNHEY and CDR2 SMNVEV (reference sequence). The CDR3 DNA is TGTGCCAGCAGTTTATCAGGCCAGGGCTATGGCTACACCTTC. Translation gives CASSLSGQGYGYTF.

CDR3: CASTFGGSPSEQYV. The CDR3 DNA sequence: TGTGCCAGCACTTTCGGGGGATCTCCCTCCGAGCAGTACGTC. This rearrangement joins TRBV2 to TRBJ2-7; tentatively, D is TRBD2 (6 bases). CDR1 is SNHLY, CDR2 FYNNEI, per germline. The CDR3 runs 14 residues. Trimming cost V 7 bases and J 6 bases, with 19 bases left between them.

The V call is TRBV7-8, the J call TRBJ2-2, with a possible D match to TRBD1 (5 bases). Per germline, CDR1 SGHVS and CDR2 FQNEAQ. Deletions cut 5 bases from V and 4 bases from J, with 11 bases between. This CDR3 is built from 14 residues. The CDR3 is CASSPHDSTGELFF. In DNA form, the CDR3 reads TGTGCCAGCAGCCCCCACGACAGCACCGGGGAGCTGTTTTTT.

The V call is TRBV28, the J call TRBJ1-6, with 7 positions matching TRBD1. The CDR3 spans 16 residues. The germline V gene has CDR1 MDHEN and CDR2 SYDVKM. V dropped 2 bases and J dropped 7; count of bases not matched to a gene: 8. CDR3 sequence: CASSLTDRVPNSPLHF. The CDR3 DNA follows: TGTGCCAGCAGTTTAACCGACAGGGTACCGAATTCACCCCTCCACTTT.

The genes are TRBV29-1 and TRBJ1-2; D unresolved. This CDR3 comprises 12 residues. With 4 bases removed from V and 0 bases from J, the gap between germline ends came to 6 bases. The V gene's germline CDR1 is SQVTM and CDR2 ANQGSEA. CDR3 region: CSVVAANYGYTF. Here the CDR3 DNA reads TGCAGCGTTGTGGCAGCTAACTATGGCTACACCTTC.

In DNA form, the CDR3 reads TGCAGCGTCCGGATCAAGGATTCGGGCACTGAAGCTTTCTTT. It encodes CSVRIKDSGTEAFF. The chain carries TRBV29-1 and TRBJ1-1; D not certain. There are 14 residues in the CDR3. The germline V gene has CDR1 SQVTM and CDR2 ANQGSEA. V gave up 6 bases and J gave up 4 bases, with 18 bases separating them. The variable domain in full, completed from reference TRBV29-1 and TRBJ1-1, reads SAVISQKPSRDICQRGTSLTIQCQVDSQVTMMFWYRQQPGQSLTLIATANQGSEATYESGFVIDKFPISRPNLTFSTLTVSNMSPEDSSIYLCSVRIKDSGTEAFFGQGTRLTVV.

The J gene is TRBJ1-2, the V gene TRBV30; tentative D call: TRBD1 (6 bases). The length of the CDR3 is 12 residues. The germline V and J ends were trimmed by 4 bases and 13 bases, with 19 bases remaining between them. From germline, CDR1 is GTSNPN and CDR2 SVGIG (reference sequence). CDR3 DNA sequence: TGTGCCTGGACCTCTGTGGACAGTAAGGCCACCTTC. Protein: CAWTSVDSKATF.

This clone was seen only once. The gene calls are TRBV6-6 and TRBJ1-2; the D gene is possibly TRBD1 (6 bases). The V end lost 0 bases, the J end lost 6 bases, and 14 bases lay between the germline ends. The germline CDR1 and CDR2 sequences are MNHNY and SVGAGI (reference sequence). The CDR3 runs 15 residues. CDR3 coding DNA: TGTGCCAGCAGTTACTCGGGGGGGGGACAACATGGCTACACCTTC. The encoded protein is CASSYSGGGQHGYTF.

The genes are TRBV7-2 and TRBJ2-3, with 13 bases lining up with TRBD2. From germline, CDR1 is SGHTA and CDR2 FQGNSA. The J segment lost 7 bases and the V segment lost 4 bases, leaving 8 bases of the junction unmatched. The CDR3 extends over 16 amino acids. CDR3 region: CASSSVLAGGRNTQYF. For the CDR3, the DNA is TGTGCCAGCAGCTCGGTACTAGCGGGAGGGCGAAATACGCAGTATTTT. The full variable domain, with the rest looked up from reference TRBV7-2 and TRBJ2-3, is GAGVSQSPSNKVTEKGKDVELRCDPISGHTALYWYRQSLGQGLEFLIYFQGNSAPDKSGLPSDRFSAERTGGSVSTLTIQRTQQEDSAVYLCASSSVLAGGRNTQYFGPGTRLTVL.

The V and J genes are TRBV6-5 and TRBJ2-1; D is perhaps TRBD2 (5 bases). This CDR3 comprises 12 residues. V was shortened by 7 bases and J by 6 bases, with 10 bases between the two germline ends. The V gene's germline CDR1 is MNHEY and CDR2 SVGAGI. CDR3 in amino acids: CASIVGVNEQFF. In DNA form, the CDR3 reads TGTGCCAGCATAGTCGGGGTCAATGAGCAGTTCTTC.

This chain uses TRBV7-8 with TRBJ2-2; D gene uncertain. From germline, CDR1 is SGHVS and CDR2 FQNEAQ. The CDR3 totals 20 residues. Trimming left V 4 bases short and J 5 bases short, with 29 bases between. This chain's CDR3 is CASSYTDDPVGPRRTGELFF. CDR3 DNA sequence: TGTGCCAGCAGCTATACCGACGACCCGGTTGGTCCGAGGCGAACCGGGGAGCTGTTTTTT.

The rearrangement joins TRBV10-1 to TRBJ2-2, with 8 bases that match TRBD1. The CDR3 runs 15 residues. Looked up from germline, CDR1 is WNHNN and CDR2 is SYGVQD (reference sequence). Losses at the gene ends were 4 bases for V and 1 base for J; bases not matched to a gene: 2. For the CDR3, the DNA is TGCGCCAGCAGTGCCGGGACAGGGAACACCGGGGAGCTGTTTTTT. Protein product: CASSAGTGNTGELFF.

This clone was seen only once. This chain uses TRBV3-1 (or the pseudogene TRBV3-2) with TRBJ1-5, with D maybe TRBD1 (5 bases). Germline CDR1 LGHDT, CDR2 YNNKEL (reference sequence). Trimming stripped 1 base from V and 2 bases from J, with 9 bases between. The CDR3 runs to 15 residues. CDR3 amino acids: CASSQAKQGNQPQHF. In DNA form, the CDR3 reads TGTGCCAGCAGCCAAGCGAAACAGGGCAATCAGCCCCAGCATTTT.

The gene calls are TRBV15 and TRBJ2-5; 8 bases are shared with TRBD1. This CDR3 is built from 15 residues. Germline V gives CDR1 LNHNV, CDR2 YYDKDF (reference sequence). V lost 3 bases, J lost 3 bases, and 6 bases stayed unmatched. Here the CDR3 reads CATSRFGQGKETQYF. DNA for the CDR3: TGTGCCACCAGCAGGTTCGGACAGGGAAAAGAGACCCAGTACTTC.

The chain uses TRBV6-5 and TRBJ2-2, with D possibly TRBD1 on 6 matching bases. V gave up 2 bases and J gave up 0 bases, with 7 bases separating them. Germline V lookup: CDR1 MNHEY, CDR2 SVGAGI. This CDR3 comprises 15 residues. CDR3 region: CASSYEGANTGELFF. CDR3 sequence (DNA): TGTGCCAGCAGTTACGAGGGGGCGAACACCGGGGAGCTGTTTTTT.

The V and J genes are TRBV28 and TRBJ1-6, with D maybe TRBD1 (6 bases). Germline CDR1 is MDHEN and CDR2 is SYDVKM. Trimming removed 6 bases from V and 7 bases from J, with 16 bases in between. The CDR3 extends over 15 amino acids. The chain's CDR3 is CASRPSTGDNSPLHF. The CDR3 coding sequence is TGTGCCAGCAGGCCATCGACAGGAGACAATTCACCCCTCCACTTT.

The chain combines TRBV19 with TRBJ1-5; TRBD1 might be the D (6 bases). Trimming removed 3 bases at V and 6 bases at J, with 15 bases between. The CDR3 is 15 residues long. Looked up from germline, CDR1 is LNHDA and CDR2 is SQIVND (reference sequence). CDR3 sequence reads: CASSMSAGAGQPQHF. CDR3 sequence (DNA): TGTGCCAGTAGTATGTCAGCAGGGGCGGGTCAGCCCCAGCATTTT.

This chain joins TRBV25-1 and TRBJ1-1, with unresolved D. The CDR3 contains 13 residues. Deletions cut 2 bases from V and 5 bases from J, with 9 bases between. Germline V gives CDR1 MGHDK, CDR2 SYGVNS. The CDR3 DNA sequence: TGTGCCAGCAGTGAAGACCGGCGGACTGAAGCTTTCTTT. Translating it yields CASSEDRRTEAFF.

CDR3 DNA sequence: TGTGCCAGTAGTATAGATCTTGGCGGGGGGCCTCAAGAGACCCAGTACTTC. It codes for CASSIDLGGGPQETQYF. The chain combines TRBV19 with TRBJ2-5; 8 nucleotides align to TRBD2. The junction had 8 bases not matched to a gene; V was cut back by 0 bases and J by 2 bases. CDR3 size: 17 residues. Germline CDR1 is LNHDA and CDR2 is SQIVND (reference sequence).